This entry concerns a single T cell receptor (beta chain). Its antigen remains unidentified. The investigators reverse transcribed all of the isolated RNA, so they sequenced expressed TCRB transcripts. Sequenced by immunoSEQ multiplex PCR; TCRdb stores in-frame clones only, minus some. The sample lists 200,000 to 250,000 clones; about 10% were seen once. This record comes from a study of beta chain features in type 1 diabetes. Findings and limits, study-wide: Insertion counts at VDJ junctions were lower in type 1 diabetes patients, who also showed more deletions there. cDNA-based reads could over-represent cells with high TCR expression.

Per germline, CDR1 GTSNPN and CDR2 SVGIG (reference sequence). Between the trimmed V and J ends, which lost 0 bases and 7 bases, there was a span of 7 bases. The length of the CDR3 is 12 residues. The chain recombines TRBV30 with TRBJ2-1; no clear D gene. This clonotype was sampled from a young woman in good health. Sequenced input: naive CD4+ T cells from blood. Written as DNA, the CDR3 is TGTGCCTGGAGTGTATTTGCGAATGAGCAGTTCTTC. Amino acids: CAWSVFANEQFF.